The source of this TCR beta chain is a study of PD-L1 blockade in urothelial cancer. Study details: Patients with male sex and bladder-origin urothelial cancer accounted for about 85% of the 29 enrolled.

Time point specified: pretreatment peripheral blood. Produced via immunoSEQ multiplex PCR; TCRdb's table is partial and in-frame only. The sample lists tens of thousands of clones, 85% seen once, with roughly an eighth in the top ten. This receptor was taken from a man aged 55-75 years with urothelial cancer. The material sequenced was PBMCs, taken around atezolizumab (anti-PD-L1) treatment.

In DNA form, the CDR3 reads TGCGCCAGCAGCTTGTCTACAGGGCCTATACAGGAGCAGTTCTTC. Its protein is CASSLSTGPIQEQFF. This chain uses TRBV5-1 with TRBJ2-1, with D perhaps matching TRBD1 (6 bases). The CDR3 spans 15 residues. Germline V gene lookup returns CDR1 SGHRS and CDR2 YFSETQ. The V and J ends lost 1 base and 10 bases respectively, with 18 bases between them.